These 21 T cell receptor beta chains came from one sample sequenced in a study of human CD8 memory T cell subsets. UMI-labeled 5' RACE produced the TCR beta libraries. After re-calling the 5' RACE reads, TCRdb lists one entry per CDR3 protein, DNA absent. This sample's table has 10,000 to 12,000 distinct CDR3 sequences. Sequencing was carried out using CD8+ T cells from PBMCs. The receptor source for this set is a human donor in good health.

The rearrangement links TRBV27 to TRBJ1-2; without DNA, the TCRdb call of TRBD1 cannot be checked. Germline lookup yields CDR1 MNHEY and CDR2 SMNVEV (reference sequence). The CDR3 is 15 amino acids. The CDR3 here is CASSLVGQGTYGYTF.

This clonotype is medium-sized by frequency. This sequence joins TRBV9 and TRBJ2-1. This CDR3 spans 15 amino acids. CDR1 and CDR2 (germline): SGDLS, YYNGEE. CDR3 region: CASSVDGSGHDEQFF.

The rearrangement links TRBV6-5 to TRBJ1-1; there is no DNA to check the TCRdb D call of TRBD1. Looked up from germline, CDR1 is MNHEY and CDR2 is SVGAGI. The CDR3 extends over 15 amino acids. CDR3 amino acids: CASSPDRGIWTEAFF.

Measured by frequency, this clonotype is medium-sized. This CDR3 reads CASSIDDTEAFF. The chain links TRBV19 to TRBJ1-1. Germline V gene data show CDR1 as LNHDA and CDR2 as SQIVND (reference sequence). This CDR3 has 12 residues. The full variable domain, its missing parts supplied by reference TRBV19 and TRBJ1-1, is DGGITQSPKYLFRKEGQNVTLSCEQNLNHDAMYWYRQDPGQGLRLIYYSQIVNDFQKGDIAEGYSVSREKKESFPLTVTSAQKNPTAFYLCASSIDDTEAFFGQGTRLTVV.

The chain employs TRBV25-1 and TRBJ1-3; TCRdb outputs TRBD1, but without DNA this stays unchecked. Germline lookup yields CDR1 MGHDK and CDR2 SYGVNS. The CDR3 has 12 amino acids. CDR3 loop: CASTPGGDTIYF.

This chain links TRBV7-8 with TRBJ1-3; TCRdb's assignment of TRBD1 cannot be checked, as there is no DNA. The V gene's germline CDR1 is SGHVS and CDR2 FQNEAQ. CDR3 length: 13 amino acids. The CDR3 protein is CASSYNQGDTIYF.

The rearrangement links TRBV15 to TRBJ1-5; the TCRdb D gene call, TRBD1, has no DNA to confirm it. Germline assignment: CDR1 LNHNV and CDR2 YYDKDF (reference sequence). The CDR3 totals 15 residues. The CDR3 is CATSEGTGMNQPQHF.

This clonotype is identified as medium-sized from frequency. Here the CDR3 reads CASSPGSLGYTF. J is TRBJ1-2 and V is TRBV7-9. CDR1 is SEHNR and CDR2 is FQNEAQ in the germline V gene (reference sequence). This CDR3 has 12 amino acids.

This chain uses TRBV4-3 with TRBJ2-2; TCRdb's D gene call, TRBD2, goes unchecked for lack of DNA. CDR1 and CDR2 (germline): LGHNA, YSLEER. The CDR3 is 18 amino acids. CDR3 in amino acids: CASSPGTSGRLQTGELFF.

V usage is TRBV7-8 and J usage is TRBJ2-1; TCRdb lists TRBD2, though no DNA is available to test this call. The CDR3 is 14 amino acids. The germline V gene has CDR1 SGHVS and CDR2 FQNEAQ. The CDR3: CASSEGLPYNEQFF.

V is TRBV20-1 and J is TRBJ2-1; TCRdb outputs TRBD2, but without DNA this stays unchecked. The CDR3 consists of 19 residues. The germline gives CDR1 DFQATT, CDR2 SNEGSKA (reference sequence). The CDR3 loop is CSARASPFASGKSYNEQFF.

The V call is TRBV19, the J call TRBJ2-3; TCRdb lists TRBD1, though no DNA is available to test this call. The CDR3 contains 13 residues. CDR1 LNHDA and CDR2 SQIVND come from the germline V gene (reference sequence). CDR3 amino acids: CASSGQPLDTQYF.

This clonotype is called medium-sized based on its frequency. The chain joins TRBV28 to TRBJ2-5; TCRdb indicates TRBD2, and absent DNA this call remains unverified. The CDR3 is 14 amino acids. Per germline, CDR1 MDHEN and CDR2 SYDVKM. CDR3 sequence reads: CASYPSGGDETQYF.

This chain uses TRBV11-2 with TRBJ2-2; with no DNA, the TCRdb D assignment of TRBD2 cannot be verified. Germline loops: CDR1 SGHAT, CDR2 FQNNGV. The CDR3 is made up of 17 amino acids. The CDR3: CASSFNRRTSDTGELFF.

The chain uses TRBV27 and TRBJ2-7; TCRdb indicates TRBD1, and absent DNA this call remains unverified. Germline V gene sequence: CDR1 MNHEY, CDR2 SMNVEV (reference sequence). The CDR3 totals 15 residues. CDR3 residues: CASIPEGAGANEQYF.

The CDR3 is CASQVGGNQPQHF. The V call is TRBV6-6, the J call TRBJ1-5. The length of the CDR3 is 13 residues. Germline V lookup: CDR1 MNHNY, CDR2 SVGAGI (reference sequence).

The V gene is TRBV11-1, the J gene TRBJ1-1. The germline V gene encodes CDR1 SGHAT and CDR2 FQDESV (reference sequence). The CDR3 has 13 residues. CDR3 sequence reads: CASSFSQSDRAFF.

This chain links TRBV13 with TRBJ1-1. The CDR3 is 12 residues long. Germline V gene sequence: CDR1 PRHDT, CDR2 FYEKMQ (reference sequence). The CDR3 reads CASSSKGTEAFF. Full variable domain (rest looked up from reference TRBV13 and TRBJ1-1): AAGVIQSPRHLIKEKRETATLKCYPIPRHDTVYWYQQGPGQDPQFLISFYEKMQSDKGSIPDRFSAQQFSDYHSELNMSSLELGDSALYFCASSSKGTEAFFGQGTRLTVV.

This CDR3 reads CSAKDGNSGNTIYF. The V and J genes are TRBV20-1 and TRBJ1-3. Germline V CDR1 and CDR2: DFQATT, SNEGSKA (reference sequence). The CDR3 covers 14 residues.

The J gene is TRBJ2-7, the V gene TRBV9. The length of the CDR3 is 13 residues. Germline values: CDR1 SGDLS, CDR2 YYNGEE. CDR3 residues: CASSVDQFYEQYF.

Frequency places this clonotype as medium-sized. V and J are TRBV6-2 or TRBV6-3 and TRBJ1-2. CDR3 length: 14 amino acids. The germline CDR1 and CDR2 sequences are MNHEY and SVGEGT. CDR3 sequence reads: CASSYSRIGGGNTF.